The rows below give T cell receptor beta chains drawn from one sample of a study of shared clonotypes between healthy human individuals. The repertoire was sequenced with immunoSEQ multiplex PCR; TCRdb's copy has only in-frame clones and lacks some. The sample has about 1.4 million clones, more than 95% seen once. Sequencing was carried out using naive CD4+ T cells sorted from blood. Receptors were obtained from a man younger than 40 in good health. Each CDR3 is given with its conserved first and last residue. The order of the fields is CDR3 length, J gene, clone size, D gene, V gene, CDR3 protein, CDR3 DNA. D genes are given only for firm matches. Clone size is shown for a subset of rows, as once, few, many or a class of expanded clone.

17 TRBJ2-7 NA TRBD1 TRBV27 CASSFDRGPPGIYEQYF TGTGCCAGCAGTTTCGACAGGGGGCCACCAGGGATCTACGAGCAGTACTTC
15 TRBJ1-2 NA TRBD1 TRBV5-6 CASSPGQGGGYGYTF TGTGCCAGCAGCCCAGGACAGGGTGGTGGCTATGGCTACACCTTC
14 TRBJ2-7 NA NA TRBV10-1 CASSEKVLGGEQYF TGCGCCAGCAGTGAGAAGGTTCTAGGAGGAGAGCAGTACTTC
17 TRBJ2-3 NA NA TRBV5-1 CASSWVRFRISTDTQYF TGCGCCAGCAGCTGGGTCCGGTTTCGTATAAGCACAGATACGCAGTATTTT
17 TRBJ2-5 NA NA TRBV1 CTSSSLAGGPGRETQYF TGCACCAGCAGCAGCCTAGCGGGAGGGCCGGGTAGGGAGACCCAGTACTTC
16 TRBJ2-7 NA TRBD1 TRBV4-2 CASSQVPGTGAYEQYF TGTGCCAGCAGCCAAGTCCCCGGGACAGGAGCCTACGAGCAGTACTTC
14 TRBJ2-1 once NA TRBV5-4 CASSLGGSGIEQFF TGTGCCAGCAGCTTGGGTGGGTCAGGGATTGAGCAGTTCTTC
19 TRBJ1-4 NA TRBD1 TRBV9 CASSDKTGGGPTTNEKLFF TGTGCCAGCAGCGACAAAACAGGGGGCGGCCCTACAACTAATGAAAAACTGTTTTTT
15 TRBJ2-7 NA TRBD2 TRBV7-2 CASSPTSGREYEQYF TGTGCCAGCAGCCCGACTAGCGGGAGGGAATACGAGCAGTACTTC
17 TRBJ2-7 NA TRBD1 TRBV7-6 CASSFLKQGQGPYEQYF TGTGCCAGCAGCTTCCTGAAACAGGGACAGGGGCCCTACGAGCAGTACTTC
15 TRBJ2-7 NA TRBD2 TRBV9 CASSGSSGGSYEQYF TGTGCCAGCAGCGGGTCTAGCGGAGGATCCTACGAGCAGTACTTC
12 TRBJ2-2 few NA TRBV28 CASSFWTGELFF TGTGCCAGCAGTTTTTGGACCGGGGAGCTGTTTTTT
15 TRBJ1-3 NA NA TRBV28 CASSLRGGPGNTIYF TGTGCCAGCAGTCTCCGGGGGGGGCCTGGAAACACCATATATTTT
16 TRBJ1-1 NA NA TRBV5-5 CASSQVGGSLNTEAFF TGTGCCAGCAGCCAAGTTGGAGGCAGCCTGAACACTGAAGCTTTCTTT
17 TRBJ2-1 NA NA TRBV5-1 CASSLRLDSSSYNEQFF TGCGCCAGCAGCTTGCGGCTCGACTCCAGCTCCTACAATGAGCAGTTCTTC
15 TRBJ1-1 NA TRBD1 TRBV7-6 CASSLSQGANTEAFF TGTGCCAGCAGCTTATCACAGGGGGCCAACACTGAAGCTTTCTTT
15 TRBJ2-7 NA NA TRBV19 CASSIDLWVSYEQYF TGTGCCAGTAGTATAGATCTTTGGGTATCCTACGAGCAGTACTTC
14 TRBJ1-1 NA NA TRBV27 CASSLDRLNTEAFF TGTGCCAGCAGTTTAGACAGATTGAACACTGAAGCTTTCTTT
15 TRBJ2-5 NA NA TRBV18 CASSPQWGREETQYF TGTGCCAGCTCACCACAATGGGGCAGGGAAGAGACCCAGTACTTC
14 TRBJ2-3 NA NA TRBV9 CASSPRGLADTQYF TGTGCCAGCAGCCCCCGGGGGCTAGCGGATACGCAGTATTTT
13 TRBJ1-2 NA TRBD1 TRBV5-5 CASSLGDRGGYTF TGTGCCAGCAGCTTAGGGGACAGGGGTGGCTACACCTTC
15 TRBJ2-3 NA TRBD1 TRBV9 CASSLQGASSDTQYF TGTGCCAGCAGCCTACAGGGGGCGAGTTCAGATACGCAGTATTTT
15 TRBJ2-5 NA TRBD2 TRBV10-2 CASRPGTNPRETQYF TGCGCCAGCAGACCCGGGACTAATCCCCGGGAGACCCAGTACTTC
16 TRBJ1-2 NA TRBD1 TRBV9 CASSAARTGGSGGYTF TGTGCCAGCAGCGCAGCCCGGACAGGGGGCAGTGGTGGCTACACCTTC
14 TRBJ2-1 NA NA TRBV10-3 CAISDGQSYNEQFF TGTGCCATCAGTGACGGGCAGTCCTACAATGAGCAGTTCTTC
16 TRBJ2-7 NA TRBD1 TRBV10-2 CASSVGDRPPSYEQYF TGCGCCAGCAGTGTCGGGGACAGGCCACCCTCCTACGAGCAGTACTTC
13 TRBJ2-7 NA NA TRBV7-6 CASSSAEGYEQYF TGTGCCAGCAGCTCGGCAGAGGGGTACGAGCAGTACTTC
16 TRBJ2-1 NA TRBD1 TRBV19 CASSISNRGFYNEQFF TGTGCCAGTAGTATTTCTAACAGGGGTTTCTACAATGAGCAGTTCTTC
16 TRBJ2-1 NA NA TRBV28 CASSASGTSYYNEQFF TGTGCCAGCAGTGCTTCCGGGACATCTTATTACAATGAGCAGTTCTTC
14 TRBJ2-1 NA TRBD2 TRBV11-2 CASSPVAGGEQQFF TGTGCCAGCAGCCCGGTCGCGGGGGGAGAGCAGCAGTTCTTC
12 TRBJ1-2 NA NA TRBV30 CAWSMADYGYTF TGTGCCTGGAGTATGGCAGACTATGGCTACACCTTC
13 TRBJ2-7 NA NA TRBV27 CASSPTSSYEQYF TGTGCCAGCAGTCCAACCTCCTCCTACGAGCAGTACTTC
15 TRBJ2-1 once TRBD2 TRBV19 CASSRGSGSGNEQFF TGTGCCAGTAGTAGGGGTAGCGGGAGTGGCAATGAGCAGTTCTTC
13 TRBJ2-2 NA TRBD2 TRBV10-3 CAIRGLTTGELFF TGTGCCATCCGGGGACTAACCACCGGGGAGCTGTTTTTT
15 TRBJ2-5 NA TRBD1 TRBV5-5 CASSLGQGIGETQYF TGTGCCAGCAGCCTAGGACAGGGAATCGGAGAGACCCAGTACTTC
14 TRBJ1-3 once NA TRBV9 CASSAQVSGNTIYF TGTGCCAGCAGCGCACAGGTCTCTGGAAACACCATATATTTT
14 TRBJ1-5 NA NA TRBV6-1 CASRATGSNQPQHF TGTGCCAGCAGGGCGACAGGCTCTAATCAGCCCCAGCATTTT
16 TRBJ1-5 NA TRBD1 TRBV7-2 CASSPGQAFRNGPQHF TGTGCCAGCAGCCCGGGACAGGCCTTCAGAAATGGGCCCCAGCATTTT
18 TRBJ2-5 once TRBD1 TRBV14 CASSQGGGQGARQETQYF TGTGCCAGCAGCCAAGGGGGAGGACAGGGGGCGCGACAAGAGACCCAGTACTTC
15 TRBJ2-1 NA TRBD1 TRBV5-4 CASSHQSRGLSEQFF TGTGCCAGCAGCCATCAAAGCAGGGGGCTAAGCGAGCAGTTCTTC
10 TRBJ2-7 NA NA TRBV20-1 CSAESRVQYF TGCAGTGCGGAATCAAGGGTCCAGTACTTC
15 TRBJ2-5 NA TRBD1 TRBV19 CASSDPGQGTQTQYF TGTGCCAGTAGTGATCCGGGACAGGGTACGCAGACCCAGTACTTC
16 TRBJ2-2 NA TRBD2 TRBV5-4 CASRPNSGLALGELFF TGTGCCAGCAGGCCCAACTCGGGACTAGCGTTGGGGGAGCTGTTTTTT
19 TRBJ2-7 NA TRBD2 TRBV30 CAWSKPPLAGGLMSYEQYF TGTGCCTGGAGTAAACCCCCACTAGCGGGAGGGCTGATGTCCTACGAGCAGTACTTC
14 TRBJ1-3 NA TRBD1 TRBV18 CASSDRAAGNTIYF TGTGCCAGCTCAGACAGGGCCGCTGGAAACACCATATATTTT
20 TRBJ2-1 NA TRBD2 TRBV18 CASSAKSLAGELPSYNEQFF TGTGCCAGCTCAGCCAAAAGTCTAGCGGGAGAATTGCCCTCCTACAATGAGCAGTTCTTC
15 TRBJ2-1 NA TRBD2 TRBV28 CASSLLAGVNNEQFF TGTGCCAGCAGTCTACTAGCGGGGGTGAACAATGAGCAGTTCTTC
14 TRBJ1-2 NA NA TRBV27 CASALGTAATGYTF TGTGCCAGCGCATTAGGGACGGCAGCAACCGGCTACACCTTC